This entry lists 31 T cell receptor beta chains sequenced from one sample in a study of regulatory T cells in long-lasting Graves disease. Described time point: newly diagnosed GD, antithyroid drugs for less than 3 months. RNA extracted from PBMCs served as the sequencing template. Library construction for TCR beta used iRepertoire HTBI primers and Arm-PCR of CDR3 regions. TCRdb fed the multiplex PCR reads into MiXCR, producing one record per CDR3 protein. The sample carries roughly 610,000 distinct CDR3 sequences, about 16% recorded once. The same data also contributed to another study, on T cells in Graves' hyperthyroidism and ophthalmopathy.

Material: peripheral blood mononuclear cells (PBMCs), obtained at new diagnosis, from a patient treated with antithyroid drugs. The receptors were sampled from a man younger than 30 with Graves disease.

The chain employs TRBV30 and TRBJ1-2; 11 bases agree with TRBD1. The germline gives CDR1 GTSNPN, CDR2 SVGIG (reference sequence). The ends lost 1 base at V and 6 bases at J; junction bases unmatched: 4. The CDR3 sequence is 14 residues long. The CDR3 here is CAWSGTGGANGYTF. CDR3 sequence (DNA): TGTGCCTGGAGTGGGACAGGGGGCGCGAATGGCTACACCTTC. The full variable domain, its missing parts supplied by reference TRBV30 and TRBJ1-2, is SQTIHQWPATLVQPVGSPLSLECTVEGTSNPNLYWYRQAAGRGLQLLFYSVGIGQISSEVPQNLSASRPQDRQFILSSKKLLLSDSGFYLCAWSGTGGANGYTFGSGTRLTVV.

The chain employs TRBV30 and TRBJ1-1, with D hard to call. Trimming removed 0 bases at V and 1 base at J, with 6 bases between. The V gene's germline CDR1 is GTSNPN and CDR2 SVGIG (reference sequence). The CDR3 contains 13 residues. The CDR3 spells CAWSVRQNTEAFF. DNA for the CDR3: TGTGCCTGGAGTGTAAGACAGAACACTGAAGCTTTCTTT.

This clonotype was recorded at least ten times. The CDR3 is CAIARVYGYTF. DNA for the CDR3: TGTGCCATCGCTCGGGTTTATGGCTACACCTTC. V is TRBV28 and J is TRBJ1-2; D is undetermined. With 10 bases removed from V and 5 bases from J, the gap between germline ends came to 11 bases. The CDR3 loop spans 11 amino acids. Germline loops: CDR1 MDHEN, CDR2 SYDVKM.

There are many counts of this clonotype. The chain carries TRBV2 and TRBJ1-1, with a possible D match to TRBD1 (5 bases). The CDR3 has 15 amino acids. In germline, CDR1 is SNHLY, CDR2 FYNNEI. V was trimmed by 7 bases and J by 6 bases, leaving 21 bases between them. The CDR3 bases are TGTGCCAGCACGGGACGGGCGGCCCTTGGAGCTGAAGCTTTCTTT. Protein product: CASTGRAALGAEAFF.

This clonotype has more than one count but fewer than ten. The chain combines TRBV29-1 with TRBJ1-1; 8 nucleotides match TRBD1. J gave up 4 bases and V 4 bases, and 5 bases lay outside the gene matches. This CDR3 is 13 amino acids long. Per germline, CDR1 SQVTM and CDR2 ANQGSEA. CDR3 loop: CSVGDRGGTEAFF. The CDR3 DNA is TGCAGCGTTGGTGACAGGGGCGGCACTGAAGCTTTCTTT.

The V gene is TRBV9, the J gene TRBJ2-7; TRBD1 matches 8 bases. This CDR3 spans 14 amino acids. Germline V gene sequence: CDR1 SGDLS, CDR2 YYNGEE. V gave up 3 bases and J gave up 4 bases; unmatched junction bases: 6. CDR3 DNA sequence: TGTGCCAGCAGCGCCGGGGACAGGAATTACGAGCAGTACTTC. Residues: CASSAGDRNYEQYF.

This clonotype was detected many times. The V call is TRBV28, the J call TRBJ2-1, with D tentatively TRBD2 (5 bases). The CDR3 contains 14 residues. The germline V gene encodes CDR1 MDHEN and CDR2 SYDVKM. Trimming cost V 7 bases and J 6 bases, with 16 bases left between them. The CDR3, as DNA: TGTGCCAGCACAGATAGCGTCTCCATCAATGAGCAGTTCTTC. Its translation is CASTDSVSINEQFF.

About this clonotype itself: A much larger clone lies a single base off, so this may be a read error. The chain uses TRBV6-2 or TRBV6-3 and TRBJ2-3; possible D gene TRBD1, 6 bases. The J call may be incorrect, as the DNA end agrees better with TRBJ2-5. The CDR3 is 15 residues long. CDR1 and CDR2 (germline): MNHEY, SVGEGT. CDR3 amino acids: CASSVGTGLTETQYF. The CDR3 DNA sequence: TGTGCCAGCAGTGTCGGTACAGGGTTAACAGAGACCCAGTACTTC.

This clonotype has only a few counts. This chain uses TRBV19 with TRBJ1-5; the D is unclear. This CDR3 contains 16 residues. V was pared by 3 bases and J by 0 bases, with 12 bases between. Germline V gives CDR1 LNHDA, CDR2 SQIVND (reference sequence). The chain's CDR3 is CASSIWTVNSNQPQHF. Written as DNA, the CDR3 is TGTGCCAGTAGTATCTGGACTGTCAATAGCAATCAGCCCCAGCATTTT.

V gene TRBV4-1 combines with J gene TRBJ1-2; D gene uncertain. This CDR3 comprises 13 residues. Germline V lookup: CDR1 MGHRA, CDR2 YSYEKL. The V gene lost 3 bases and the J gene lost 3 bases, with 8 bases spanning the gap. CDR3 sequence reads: CASSQDSDYGYTF. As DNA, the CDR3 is TGCGCCAGCAGCCAGGACTCCGACTATGGCTACACCTTC.

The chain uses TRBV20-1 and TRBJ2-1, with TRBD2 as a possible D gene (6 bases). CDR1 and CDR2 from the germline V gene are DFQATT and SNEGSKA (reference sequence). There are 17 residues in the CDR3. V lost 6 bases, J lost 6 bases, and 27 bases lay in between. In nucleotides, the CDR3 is TGCAGTGCCCACGTAGGGGTTAGCGGAGGAATGGGCAATGAGCAGTTCTTC. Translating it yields CSAHVGVSGGMGNEQFF.

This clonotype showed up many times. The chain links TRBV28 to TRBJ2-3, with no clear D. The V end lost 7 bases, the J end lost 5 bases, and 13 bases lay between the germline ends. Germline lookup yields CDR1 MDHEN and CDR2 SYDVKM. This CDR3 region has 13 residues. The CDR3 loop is CASNLLVRDTQYF. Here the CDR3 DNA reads TGTGCCAGCAACCTATTAGTCAGAGATACGCAGTATTTT.

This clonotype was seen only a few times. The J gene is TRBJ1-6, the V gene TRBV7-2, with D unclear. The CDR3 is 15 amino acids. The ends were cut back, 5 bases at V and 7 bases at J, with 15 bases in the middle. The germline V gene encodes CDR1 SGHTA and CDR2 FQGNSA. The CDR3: CASSPSVGMNSPLHF. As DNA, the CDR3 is TGTGCCAGCAGCCCCAGCGTTGGTATGAATTCACCCCTCCACTTT.

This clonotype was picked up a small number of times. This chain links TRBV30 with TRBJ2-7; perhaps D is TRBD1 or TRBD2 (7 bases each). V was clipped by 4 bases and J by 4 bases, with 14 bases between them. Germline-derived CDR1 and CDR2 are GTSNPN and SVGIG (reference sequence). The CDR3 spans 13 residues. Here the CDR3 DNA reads TGTGCCTGGAAGGCAGGGGGGGTTTACGAGCAGTACTTC. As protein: CAWKAGGVYEQYF.

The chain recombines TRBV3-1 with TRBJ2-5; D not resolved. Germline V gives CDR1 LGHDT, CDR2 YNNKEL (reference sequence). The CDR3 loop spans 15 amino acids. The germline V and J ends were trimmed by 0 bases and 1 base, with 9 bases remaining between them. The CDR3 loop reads CASSQDGLPQETQYF. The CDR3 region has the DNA TGTGCCAGCAGCCAAGATGGCCTTCCCCAAGAGACCCAGTACTTC.

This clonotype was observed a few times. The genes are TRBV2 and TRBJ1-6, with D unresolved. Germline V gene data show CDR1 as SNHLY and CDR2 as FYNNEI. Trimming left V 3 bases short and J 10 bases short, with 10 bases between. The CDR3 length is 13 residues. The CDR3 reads CASSENGESPLHF. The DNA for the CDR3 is TGTGCCAGCAGTGAGAACGGTGAATCACCCCTCCACTTT.

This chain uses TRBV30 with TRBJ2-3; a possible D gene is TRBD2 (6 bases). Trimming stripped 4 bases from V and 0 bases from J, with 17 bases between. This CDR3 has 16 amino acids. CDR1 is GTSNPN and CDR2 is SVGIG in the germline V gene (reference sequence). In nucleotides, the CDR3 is TGTGCCTGGAACTCCGGTAGCGGATCTAGCACAGATACGCAGTATTTT. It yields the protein CAWNSGSGSSTDTQYF. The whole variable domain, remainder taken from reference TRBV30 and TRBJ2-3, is SQTIHQWPATLVQPVGSPLSLECTVEGTSNPNLYWYRQAAGRGLQLLFYSVGIGQISSEVPQNLSASRPQDRQFILSSKKLLLSDSGFYLCAWNSGSGSSTDTQYFGPGTRLTVL.

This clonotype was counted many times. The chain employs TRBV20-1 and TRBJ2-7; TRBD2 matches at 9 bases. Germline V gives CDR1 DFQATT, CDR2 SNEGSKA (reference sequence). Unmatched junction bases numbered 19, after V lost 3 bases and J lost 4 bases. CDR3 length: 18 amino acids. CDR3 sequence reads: CSASLSYQEREAPYEQYF. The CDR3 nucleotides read TGCAGTGCTAGTTTGTCATACCAGGAGCGGGAGGCCCCGTACGAGCAGTACTTC.

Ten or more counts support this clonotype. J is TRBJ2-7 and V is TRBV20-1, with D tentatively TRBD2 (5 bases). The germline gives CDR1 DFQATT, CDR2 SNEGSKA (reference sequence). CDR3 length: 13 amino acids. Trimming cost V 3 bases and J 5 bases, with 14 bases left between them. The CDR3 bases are TGCAGTGCTAGTGGACTCCGTAACCACGAGCAGTACTTC. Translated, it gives CSASGLRNHEQYF.

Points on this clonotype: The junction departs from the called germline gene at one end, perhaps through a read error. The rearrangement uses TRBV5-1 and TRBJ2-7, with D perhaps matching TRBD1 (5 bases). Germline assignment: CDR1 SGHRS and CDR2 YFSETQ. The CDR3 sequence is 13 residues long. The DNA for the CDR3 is TGTGCCAGCAGTTCAGGACACGGTGACGAGCAGTACTTC. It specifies CASSSGHGDEQYF.

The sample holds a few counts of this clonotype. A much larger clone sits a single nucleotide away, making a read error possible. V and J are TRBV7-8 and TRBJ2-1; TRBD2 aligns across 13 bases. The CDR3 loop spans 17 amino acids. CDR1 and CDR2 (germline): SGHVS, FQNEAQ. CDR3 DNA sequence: TGTGCCAGCAGCAGATCGGGACTAGCGGGAAGTAGCAATGAGCGGTTCTTC. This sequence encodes CASSRSGLAGSSNERFF.

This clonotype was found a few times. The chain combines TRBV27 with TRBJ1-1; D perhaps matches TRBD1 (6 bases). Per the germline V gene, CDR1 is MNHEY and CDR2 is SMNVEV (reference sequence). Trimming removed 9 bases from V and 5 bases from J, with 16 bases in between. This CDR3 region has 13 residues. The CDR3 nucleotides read TGTGCCAGTAGTAGGGGGTTTGGAACTGAAGCTTTCTTT. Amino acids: CASSRGFGTEAFF.

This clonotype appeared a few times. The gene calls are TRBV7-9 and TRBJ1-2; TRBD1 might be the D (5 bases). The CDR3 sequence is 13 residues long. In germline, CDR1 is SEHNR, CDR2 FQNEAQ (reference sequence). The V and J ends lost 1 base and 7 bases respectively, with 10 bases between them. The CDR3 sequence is CASSLDFRAGYTF. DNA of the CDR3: TGTGCCAGCAGCTTAGATTTCAGGGCTGGCTACACCTTC.

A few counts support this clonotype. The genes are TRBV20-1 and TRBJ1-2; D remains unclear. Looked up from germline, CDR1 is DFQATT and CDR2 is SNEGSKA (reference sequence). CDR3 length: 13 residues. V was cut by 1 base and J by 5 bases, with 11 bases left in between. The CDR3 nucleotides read TGCAGTGCTAGAGTGGAGAACGTATATGGCTACACCTTC. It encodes CSARVENVYGYTF.

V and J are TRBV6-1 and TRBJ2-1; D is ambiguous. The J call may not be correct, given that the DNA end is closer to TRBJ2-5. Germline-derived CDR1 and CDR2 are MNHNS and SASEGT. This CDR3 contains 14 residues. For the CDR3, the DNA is TGTGCCAGCAGACCCCGGCCCGCCATTGAGACCCAGTACTTC. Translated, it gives CASRPRPAIETQYF.

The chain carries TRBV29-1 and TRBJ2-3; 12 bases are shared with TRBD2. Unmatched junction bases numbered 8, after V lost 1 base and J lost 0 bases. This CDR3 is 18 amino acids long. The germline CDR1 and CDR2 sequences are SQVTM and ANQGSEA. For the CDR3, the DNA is TGCAGCGTTGAAGCCGGGACTAGCGGGCCTACTAGCACAGATACGCAGTATTTT. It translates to CSVEAGTSGPTSTDTQYF.

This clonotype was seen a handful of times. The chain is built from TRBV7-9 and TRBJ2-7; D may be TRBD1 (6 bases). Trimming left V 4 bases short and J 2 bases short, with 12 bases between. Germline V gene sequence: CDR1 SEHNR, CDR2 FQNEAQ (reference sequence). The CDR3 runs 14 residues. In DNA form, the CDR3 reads TGTGCCAGCAGCTCAACCGGGACACCCTACGAGCAGTACTTC. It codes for CASSSTGTPYEQYF.

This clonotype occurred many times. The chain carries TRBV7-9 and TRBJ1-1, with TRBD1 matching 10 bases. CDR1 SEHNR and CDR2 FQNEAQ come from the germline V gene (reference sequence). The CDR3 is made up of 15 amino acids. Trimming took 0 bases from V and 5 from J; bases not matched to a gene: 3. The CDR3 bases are TGTGCCAGCAGCTTAGCCGACAGGGGGCAAACTGAAGCTTTCTTT. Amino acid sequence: CASSLADRGQTEAFF.

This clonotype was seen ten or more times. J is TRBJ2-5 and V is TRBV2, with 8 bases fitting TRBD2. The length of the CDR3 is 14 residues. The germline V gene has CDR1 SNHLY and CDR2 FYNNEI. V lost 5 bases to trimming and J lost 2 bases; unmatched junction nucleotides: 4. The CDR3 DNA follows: TGTGCCAGCAGTCCGACTAGCGATCAAGAGACCCAGTACTTC. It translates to CASSPTSDQETQYF.

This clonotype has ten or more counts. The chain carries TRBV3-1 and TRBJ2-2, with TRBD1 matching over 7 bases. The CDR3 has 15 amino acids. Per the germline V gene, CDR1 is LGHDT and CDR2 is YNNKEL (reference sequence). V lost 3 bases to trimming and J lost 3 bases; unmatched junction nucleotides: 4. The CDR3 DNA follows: TGTGCCAGCAGCCACAGACAGGGCTACACCGGGGAGCTGTTTTTT. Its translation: CASSHRQGYTGELFF.

Here the CDR3 DNA reads TGTGCCAGCAGTGAAGGGGTTGGAGCGGGAGTCTACGAGCAGTACTTC. Translating gives CASSEGVGAGVYEQYF. V usage is TRBV25-1 and J usage is TRBJ2-7, with 8 bases matching TRBD2. The CDR3 is made up of 16 amino acids. CDR1 and CDR2 (germline): MGHDK, SYGVNS. Unmatched junction bases numbered 9, after V lost 2 bases and J lost 3 bases.